What follows describes a single T cell receptor beta chain. The data were obtained in a study of graft-versus-host responses after intestinal transplantation. Overall study results and limits: Recipient bone marrow held GvH clones, some seen earlier in ileum or blood.

Responders (approximately 200,000, CFSE-labeled) met approximately 200,000 stimulators that were irradiated and violet-dye-labeled. Post-reaction sorting isolated proliferating CFSE-low CD3+CD4+ and CD3+CD8+ responders. The CDR3 sequence is 18 residues long. V dropped 0 bases and J dropped 0 bases, with 18 bases sitting between them. The germline V gene encodes CDR1 SGDLS and CDR2 YYNGEE. Clones were read by immunoSEQ multiplex PCR, and TCRdb kept only the in-frame ones, dropping some. The sample contains about 12,000 clones, just under 35% of which appear only once. The sample in question was alloreactive CD8+ T cells from a mixed lymphocyte reaction culture, obtained before intestinal transplant. Subset reported: CFSE-low proliferating T cells sorted from approximately 6-day pre-transplant mixed lymphocyte reaction (GvH or HvG direction). The J gene is TRBJ2-5, the V gene TRBV9, with a tentative D call TRBD2 (7 bases). The clonotype comes from a human patient who received an intestinal transplant. The CDR3 spells CASSVEGGGDSYQETQYF. The CDR3 coding sequence is TGTGCCAGCAGCGTAGAGGGGGGGGGAGACAGCTACCAAGAGACCCAGTACTTC.